One and the same sample provided the 13 T cell receptor beta chains below, sequenced in a study of blood T cells in healthy people across ages (dated by TCRdb to the mid-2010s). Library construction relied on 5' RACE. The sequencer listed for this sample is Illumina HiSeq 2500. A second roughly 6 to 11 cycle PCR used a sample-barcoded 5' primer and a J-beta primer mix. TCRdb ran its own pipeline on the public reads, namely fastp trimming at Q25 and MiXCR clone calling, and kept in-frame beta chains. Rows are unified per CDR3 protein, each entry keeping the most common DNA and genes. The sample data list fewer than 1,200,000 distinct CDR3 sequences, and approximately 25% of these were observed just once. Of the sample, less than 0.85% falls within the top ten clones. These data were also reused for a study on T cells of mothers and their children.

The specimen sequenced was blood. All receptors come from a girl aged 2-9 years in good health.

This sequence joins TRBV12-3 or TRBV12-4 and TRBJ2-1; a possible D gene is TRBD2 (5 bases). This CDR3 has 14 residues. Trimming took off 4 bases at V and 12 bases at J, with 19 bases between the two ends. The CDR3 reads CASSSVALPEGQFF. The CDR3, as DNA: TGTGCCAGCAGTTCAGTGGCTCTTCCCGAGGGGCAGTTCTTC.

This chain links TRBV11-1 with TRBJ2-5; 9 bases align to TRBD2. The J call may not be correct, given that the DNA end is closer to TRBJ2-1. This CDR3 is 13 amino acids long. Per germline, CDR1 SGHAT and CDR2 FQDESV (reference sequence). Here the CDR3 DNA reads TGTGCCAGCAGCTTTAGCGGGAGTGGTGAGCAGTTCTTC. Amino acid sequence: CASSFSGSGEQFF.

The chain has TRBV6-5 and TRBJ1-3, with D maybe TRBD1 (6 bases). V was pared by 0 bases and J by 0 bases, with 15 bases between. CDR1 MNHEY and CDR2 SVGAGI come from the germline V gene. The CDR3 sequence is 18 residues long. CDR3 DNA sequence: TGTGCCAGCAGTTACTCCCCCTCCTTGACAGGCTCTGGAAACACCATATATTTT. Amino acid sequence: CASSYSPSLTGSGNTIYF.

V usage is TRBV27 and J usage is TRBJ2-7, with 9 bases lining up with TRBD2. The CDR3 contains 14 residues. Germline V gene data show CDR1 as MNHEY and CDR2 as SMNVEV (reference sequence). The V segment lost 3 bases and the J segment 5 bases; nucleotides outside the gene matches: 5. The CDR3, as DNA: TGTGCCAGCAGTTTGGGCGGGAGGGCCAACGAGCAGTACTTC. Encoded protein: CASSLGGRANEQYF.

The chain is built from TRBV3-1 and TRBJ2-3; D may be TRBD2 (5 bases). The CDR3 loop spans 16 amino acids. V was pared by 5 bases and J by 2 bases, with 17 bases between. Per the germline V gene, CDR1 is LGHDT and CDR2 is YNNKEL (reference sequence). CDR3 sequence: CASSTGLGVPTDTQYF. CDR3 DNA: TGTGCCAGCAGCACTGGGCTCGGGGTCCCCACAGATACGCAGTATTTT.

This clonotype showed up just a few times. The chain uses TRBV12-5 and TRBJ1-2; no reliable D call. Trimming took 5 bases from V and 5 from J, leaving 6 bases between them. CDR1 is LGHNT and CDR2 is FRNRAP in the germline V gene. CDR3 length equals 11 residues. As DNA, the CDR3 is TGTGCTAGTGGTGCAAGTTATGGCTACACCTTC. This translates into CASGASYGYTF.

To note about this clonotype: A read error may account for a junction end that differs from germline. The chain links TRBV6-5 to TRBJ2-5; D uncertain. Germline assignment: CDR1 MNHEY and CDR2 SVGAGI. This CDR3 has 12 amino acids. Here the CDR3 DNA reads TGTGCCAGCAGTCCGTTTGGCCGAGAGGAGTTCTTC. Translating it yields CASSPFGREEFF.

This clonotype was found many times. This chain joins TRBV9 and TRBJ2-5; D gene ambiguous. The CDR3 totals 14 residues. Between the trimmed V and J ends, which lost 0 bases and 2 bases, there was a span of 8 bases. Germline CDR1 reads SGDLS; CDR2 reads YYNGEE. CDR3 sequence reads: CASSVETAQETQYF. CDR3 bases: TGTGCCAGCAGCGTAGAAACAGCACAAGAGACCCAGTACTTC.

This clonotype has a handful of counts. The V and J genes are TRBV29-1 and TRBJ1-1; 8 positions match TRBD1. The length of the CDR3 is 13 residues. The J segment lost 4 bases and the V segment lost 8 bases, leaving 9 bases of the junction unmatched. In germline, CDR1 is SQVTM, CDR2 ANQGSEA. CDR3 in DNA: TGCAGCCTCGGACAGGGAGGGAGCACTGAAGCTTTCTTT. As protein: CSLGQGGSTEAFF.

V is TRBV7-3 and J is TRBJ2-1, with D perhaps matching TRBD2 (6 bases). The V gene's germline CDR1 is SGHTA and CDR2 FQGTGA. This CDR3 contains 14 residues. Trimming took 4 bases from V and 7 from J, leaving 14 bases between them. The CDR3 DNA follows: TGTGCCAGCAGCTCACCCCAGGCGGGGAATGAGCAGTTCTTC. This encodes CASSSPQAGNEQFF.

This clonotype was detected a few times. The chain recombines TRBV15 with TRBJ2-7, with 9 bases matching TRBD2. The V segment lost 9 bases and the J segment 2 bases; nucleotides outside the gene matches: 2. This CDR3 has 12 amino acids. Germline-derived CDR1 and CDR2 are LNHNV and YYDKDF (reference sequence). The CDR3 loop reads CATSSGTYEQYF. The CDR3 nucleotides are TGTGCCACATCTAGCGGGACCTACGAGCAGTACTTC. Full variable domain (rest looked up from reference TRBV15 and TRBJ2-7): DAMVIQNPRYQVTQFGKPVTLSCSQTLNHNVMYWYQQKSSQAPKLLFHYYDKDFNNEADTPDNFQSRRPNTSFCFLDIRSPGLGDTAMYLCATSSGTYEQYFGPGTRLTVT.

The table lists this clonotype with a few counts. The chain links TRBV7-9 to TRBJ2-5, with D possibly being TRBD2 (5 bases). The end of the DNA is better explained by TRBJ2-7, so the J call may be wrong. CDR1 and CDR2 from the germline V gene are SEHNR and FQNEAQ (reference sequence). There are 12 residues in the CDR3. CDR3 sequence reads: CASTEGSYEQYF. The DNA for the CDR3 is TGTGCCAGCACAGAGGGCTCCTACGAGCAGTACTTC.

The table lists this clonotype with a few counts. This sequence joins TRBV29-1 and TRBJ2-4, with D hard to call. The CDR3 sequence is 13 residues long. Germline CDR1 reads SQVTM; CDR2 reads ANQGSEA. With 6 bases removed from V and 0 bases from J, the gap between germline ends came to 9 bases. CDR3 loop: CSVAALAKNIQYF. The CDR3 bases are TGCAGCGTCGCGGCTCTAGCCAAAAACATTCAGTACTTC.